Included here is one TCR beta chain sequence, with context. Its antigen is unidentified. These data come from a study of cytomegalovirus exposure and HLA in healthy donors. Across the study: Roughly 180 million T cells yielded 100 million or so unique TCR beta sequences, as an earlier analysis found. The Caucasian-associated ancestry cluster held over 80% of under 450 genotyped donors. Study observations and caveats: Despite most TCR sequences being rare, some public TCRs occurred in many donors.

Researchers ran the PCR with 60 Vbeta and 13 Jbeta primers. Libraries were prepared by immunoSEQ multiplex PCR; TCRdb keeps only in-frame clonotypes and omits some of them. The sample yields 85,000 to 100,000 clones, roughly 83% seen once. Trimming took off 6 bases at V and 6 bases at J, with 14 bases between the two ends. The CDR3 is 13 amino acids. The germline V gene has CDR1 MNHNS and CDR2 SASEGT. The specimen sequenced was PBMCs. This TCR came from a male donor in good health and CMV-seropositive. The rearrangement links TRBV6-1 to TRBJ2-5, with a tentative D call TRBD2 (7 bases). The CDR3 loop is CASREQGGQTQYF. In nucleotides, the CDR3 is TGTGCCAGCAGGGAACAGGGAGGGCAGACCCAGTACTTC.